The present TCR beta chain was sequenced within a study of blood T cell repertoires in COVID-19. The repertoire was sequenced with immunoSEQ multiplex PCR; TCRdb's copy has only in-frame clones and lacks some. This sample has around 100,000 clones, with about 78% found just once. Trimming removed 3 bases from V and 0 bases from J; junction bases left unmatched: 4. Germline V gene lookup returns CDR1 SGHAT and CDR2 FQNNGV. This CDR3 has 16 residues. The sequencing sample was made of peripheral blood. This chain connects TRBV11-2 to TRBJ2-2; 7 bases are shared with TRBD2. The clonotype originates from a man between 60 and 70 years old with active or convalescent COVID-19. CDR3 amino acids: CASSLRGSANTGELFF. The CDR3 DNA reads as TGTGCCAGCAGCTTGCGGGGGTCTGCGAACACCGGGGAGCTGTTTTTT.